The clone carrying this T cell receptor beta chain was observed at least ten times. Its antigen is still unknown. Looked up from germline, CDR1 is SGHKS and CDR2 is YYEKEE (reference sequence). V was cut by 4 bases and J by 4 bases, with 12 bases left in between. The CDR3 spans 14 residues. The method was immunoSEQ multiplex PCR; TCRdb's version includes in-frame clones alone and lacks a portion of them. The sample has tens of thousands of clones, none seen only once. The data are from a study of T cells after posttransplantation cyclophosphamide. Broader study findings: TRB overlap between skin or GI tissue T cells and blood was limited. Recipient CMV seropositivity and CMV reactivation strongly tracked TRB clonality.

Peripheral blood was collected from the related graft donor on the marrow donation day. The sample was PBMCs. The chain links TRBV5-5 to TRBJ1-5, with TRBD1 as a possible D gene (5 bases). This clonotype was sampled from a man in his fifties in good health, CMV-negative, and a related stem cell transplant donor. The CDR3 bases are TGTGCCAGCAGCCAAGGGGCTGGGAATCAGCCCCAGCATTTT. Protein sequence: CASSQGAGNQPQHF.